Listed below are T cell receptor beta chains from one sample, sequenced in a study of early T cells in non-severe SARS-CoV-2 infection. One entry per CDR3 protein, called by TCRdb with MiXCR from the 5' RACE reads. The sample shows tens of thousands of distinct CDR3 sequences, less than 5.5% of them seen only once. Input material: whole blood. These receptor sequences come from an adult who was a healthcare worker with PCR-confirmed SARS-CoV-2 infection or an uninfected control (not recorded which). Both conserved end residues are trimmed from each CDR3.

TRBV20-1 SAQAGGAGEKLF
TRBV29-1 SVEGWQGGGYT
TRBV5-6 ASSLYGTANEQF
TRBV5-6 ASSHRTAPNEKLF
TRBV19 ASSIGDRTEAF
TRBV11-2 ASSLQGFGGAF
TRBV10-3 AISESRPGELF
TRBV20-1 SATGLAGGRTDTQY
TRBV18 ASSPGQGHEQY
TRBV14 ASSRKGDEQY
TRBV27 ASSVGTGGAEAF
TRBV6-6 ASSRQSGTGSYEQY
TRBV9 ASSVDSGAGELF
TRBV20-1 SARDDDEQF
TRBV30 AWSGQRNTGELF
TRBV13 ASSLLAGGYTGELF
TRBV19 ASSISQGPYNEQF
TRBV14 ASSQEGGYGYT
TRBV30 AWSVPGAAAYGYT
TRBV7-9 ASSSTGTWREGLTDTQY
TRBV7-2 ASSPPGLGNEQF
TRBV5-4 ASSRNTEAF
TRBV2 ASSEHESSEKLF
TRBV5-1 ASSLYVQKNIQY
TRBV7-6 ASSFIPGPNTEAF
TRBV6-2/TRBV6-3 ASSRSLYNEQF
TRBV20-1 SAEDGTSYNEQF
TRBV6-2/TRBV6-3 ASTKESVGGNQPQH
TRBV5-1 ASSSSGGPDTQY
TRBV13 ASSPSGSGRYEQY
TRBV6-5 ASSFRTSGIVDEQY
TRBV7-8 ASSLRRTSGSRGTGELF
TRBV5-1 ASNLAPKDGNNEQF
TRBV5-7 ASSLALRTGKTLAKNIQY
TRBV7-9 ASSLAQGTTLATYEQY
TRBV11-3 ASSLTVWNEQF
TRBV5-4 ASSLGLDADTQY
TRBV29-1 SVGKDQETQY
TRBV12-3/TRBV12-4 ASSLGGYNLYGYT
TRBV6-1 ASSWAANYGYT
TRBV6-2/TRBV6-3 ASSKDTNNSPLH
TRBV5-5 ASSFLERNIQY
TRBV19 ASSQRPGLISVLT
TRBV19 ASSMRTANTEAF
TRBV18 ASSPVSGLSTDTQY
TRBV4-2 ASSQEIAGGDNEQF
TRBV7-8 ASSPSGQVNTEAF
TRBV10-3 AISRVGTGQETQY
TRBV7-2 ASSPHGGMNTEAF
TRBV5-1 ATSEAGSYNEQF
TRBV10-3 AISAGQGAGNTIY
TRBV7-9 ASSLTGLTEAF
TRBV2 ASTLTGELF
TRBV29-1 SVVSLGVGTEAF
TRBV20-1 SAPAGLSIYNEQF
TRBV6-1 ASSLGLVFNNEQF
TRBV19 ASSQKSSTDTQY
TRBV12-3/TRBV12-4 ASSPSTGNSPLH
TRBV4-3 ASSQDSIEGTYTEAF